This T cell receptor (beta chain) was found in a study of OX40 agonist ivuxolimab in advanced cancers. Broadly, across the study: Ivuxolimab was a fully human IgG2 agonistic monoclonal antibody targeting the costimulatory receptor OX40 (CD134). Intravenous ivuxolimab was administered to patients every 2 weeks at six dose levels: 0.01, 0.1, 0.3, 1.5, 3 and 10 mg/kg. Among the approximately 54 dose-escalation patients, around 19 had hepatocellular carcinoma, roughly 15 melanoma, 9 renal cell carcinoma and 9 head and neck cancer. The dose-escalation cohort was almost 85% male with a mean age of roughly 60 years, ranging from roughly 23 to 79. Patients were allowed to have had prior anti-PD-1, anti-PD-L1 or anti-CTLA-4 therapy, and approximately 40% of the dose-escalation patients had previously received checkpoint inhibitors. Partial responses occurred in three dose-escalation patients: two with cutaneous melanoma and one with hepatocellular carcinoma. The purpose of peripheral TCRbeta sequencing was to test whether ivuxolimab changed TCR sequence diversity and led to clonal T-cell expansion. The monotherapy dose-escalation portion (N of about 52 patients) of the phase I ivuxolimab trial is reported in the paper.

Trimming removed 2 bases from V and 3 bases from J; the gene matches leave 3 bases unexplained. Based on the germline V gene, the CDR1 and CDR2 sequences are SNHLY and FYNNEI. Including the terminal cysteine and phenylalanine, the CDR3 comprises 15 residues. The retained sequence is limited to the CDR3, 45 bases, with the frame set at the first base. General findings and caveats noted by the study authors: Low levels of normalized T-cell clonal expansion were also seen in some nonresponding patients. The antigen specificity of the peripheral T cells that underwent clonal expansion was not determined. After ivuxolimab, more expanded clones were found on average in CD8+ T cells than in CD4+ T cells. At doses of 0.1 to 3.0 mg/kg, clonal expansion of both CD4+ and CD8+ T cells in blood was seen between baseline and week 6. Partial responders in the 0.1-3.0 mg/kg groups had among the lowest normalized peripheral clonal expansion, especially among CD8+ T cells.

Genomic DNA was extracted from sorted cells for sequencing of the TCRbeta CDR3 region. The immunoSEQ Assay was used to sequence the TCRbeta CDR3 regions. TCRdb took over this immuneACCESS table, retaining in-frame rearrangements with V and J assigned. Such tables are incomplete; in checked studies, under half of the missing clones stem from an unresolved V gene, and the remainder is unexplained. The sample contains some 87,000 clones, about 88% of them found a single time. Around 0.7% of the sample comes from the top ten. Patients with autoimmune disease history or receiving systemic immunosuppression were excluded from the trial. Peripheral blood for TCR sequencing was drawn from every dose cohort at baseline, at cycle 4 day 1 and at cycle 7 day 1. The samples were drawn from a first-in-human, open-label, multicenter phase I dose-escalation trial of ivuxolimab. The trial enrolled adults with locally advanced or metastatic head and neck squamous cell, hepatocellular, melanoma or renal cell carcinoma. Before TCR sequencing, CD4+ T cells and CD8+ T cells from peripheral blood were sorted into separate populations.

Turning to this clone: Its antigen is currently not known. No base quality values were provided; no much bigger clone lies one nucleotide off.

Sample: CD4+ or CD8+ T cells sorted from blood, taken in a trial of the OX40 agonist ivuxolimab. This TCR was sampled from an adult with an advanced solid tumor such as melanoma, head and neck, liver or kidney cancer. This receptor chain uses TRBV2 and TRBJ2-2, and TRBD1 aligns with 7 junction nucleotides. The CDR3 reads CASSENRGDTGELFF. The sequenced DNA is TGTGCCAGCAGTGAAAACAGGGGAGACACCGGGGAGCTGTTTTTT.